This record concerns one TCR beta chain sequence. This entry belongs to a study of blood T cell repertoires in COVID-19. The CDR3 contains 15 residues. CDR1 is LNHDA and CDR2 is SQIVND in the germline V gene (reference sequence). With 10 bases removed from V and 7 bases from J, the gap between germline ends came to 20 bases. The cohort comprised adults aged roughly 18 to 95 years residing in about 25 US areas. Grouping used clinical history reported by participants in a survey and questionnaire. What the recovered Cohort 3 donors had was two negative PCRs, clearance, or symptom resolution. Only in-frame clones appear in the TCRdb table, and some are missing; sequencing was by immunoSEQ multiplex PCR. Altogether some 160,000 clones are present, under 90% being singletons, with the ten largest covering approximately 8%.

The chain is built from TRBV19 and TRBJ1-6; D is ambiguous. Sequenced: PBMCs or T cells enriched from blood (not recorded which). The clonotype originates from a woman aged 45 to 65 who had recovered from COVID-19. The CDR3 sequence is CATSRADSGNSPLHF. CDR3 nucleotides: TGTGCCACTTCGCGAGCGGACTCCGGCAATTCACCCCTCCACTTT.